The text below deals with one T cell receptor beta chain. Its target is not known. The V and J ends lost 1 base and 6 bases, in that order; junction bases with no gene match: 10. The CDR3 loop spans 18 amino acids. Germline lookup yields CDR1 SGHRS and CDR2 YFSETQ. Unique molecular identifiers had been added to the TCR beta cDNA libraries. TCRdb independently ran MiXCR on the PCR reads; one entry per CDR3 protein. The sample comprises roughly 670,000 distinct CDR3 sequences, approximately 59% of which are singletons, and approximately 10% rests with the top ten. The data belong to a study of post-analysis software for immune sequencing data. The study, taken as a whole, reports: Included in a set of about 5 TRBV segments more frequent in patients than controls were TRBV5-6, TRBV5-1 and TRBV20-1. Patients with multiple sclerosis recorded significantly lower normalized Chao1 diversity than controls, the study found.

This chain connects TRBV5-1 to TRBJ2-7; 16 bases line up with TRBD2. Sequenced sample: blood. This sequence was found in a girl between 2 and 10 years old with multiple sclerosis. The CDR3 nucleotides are TGCGCCAGCAGCTTGCCCGGGACTAGCGGGAGGGCCCCCCTCGAGCAGTACTTC. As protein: CASSLPGTSGRAPLEQYF.